One sample yielded the 21 T cell receptor beta chains listed below, sequenced in a study of PD-L1 blockade in urothelial cancer. Assay: immunoSEQ multiplex PCR; the TCRdb copy retains only in-frame clones and omits some. Of about 86,000 clones listed, about 83% are singletons. The time point denotes: pretreatment peripheral blood. The material sequenced was PBMCs, taken around atezolizumab (anti-PD-L1) treatment. These receptors came from a man aged 55 to 70 with urothelial cancer.

This clone was seen once. The chain joins TRBV4-3 to TRBJ2-2; the D gene is possibly TRBD2 (5 bases). The CDR3 runs to 13 residues. Germline V gives CDR1 LGHNA, CDR2 YSLEER. V lost 0 bases to trimming and J lost 10 bases, with 9 bases between them. The CDR3 nucleotides read TGCGCCAGCAGCCAAGATGCCGGGGAGGAGCTGTTTTTT. This translates into CASSQDAGEELFF.

The chain is built from TRBV4-1 and TRBJ2-5; tentative D call: TRBD2 (5 bases). This CDR3 comprises 13 residues. V was shortened by 0 bases and J by 5 bases, with 7 bases between the two germline ends. In germline, CDR1 is MGHRA, CDR2 YSYEKL. CDR3 DNA: TGCGCCAGCAGCCAAGATACTAGGGAGACCCAGTACTTC. Its translation is CASSQDTRETQYF.

V and J are TRBV27 and TRBJ1-5, with no clear D. Looked up from germline, CDR1 is MNHEY and CDR2 is SMNVEV (reference sequence). This CDR3 is 13 amino acids long. Trimming pared 3 bases from V and 0 bases from J, leaving 3 bases between. CDR3 protein: CASSFYSNQPQHF. In nucleotides, the CDR3 is TGTGCCAGCAGTTTTTATAGCAATCAGCCCCAGCATTTT.

V is TRBV5-4 and J is TRBJ1-1; TRBD1 might be the D (5 bases). V lost 5 bases, J lost 4 bases, and 15 bases lay in between. From germline, CDR1 is SGHNT and CDR2 YYREEE (reference sequence). This CDR3 is 14 amino acids long. CDR3 nucleotides: TGTGCCAGCAGGGTGTATGGGAGGGGCACTGAAGCTTTCTTT. It is translated as CASRVYGRGTEAFF.

This sequence joins TRBV4-3 and TRBJ2-7; 7 bases agree with TRBD2. V lost 1 base, J lost 2 bases, and 2 bases stayed unmatched. The CDR3 runs to 14 residues. CDR1 LGHNA and CDR2 YSLEER come from the germline V gene. CDR3 loop: CASSQGGTTYEQYF. The CDR3 nucleotides are TGCGCCAGCAGCCAAGGGGGGACTACCTACGAGCAGTACTTC.

This clone has just one count. The chain carries TRBV27 and TRBJ1-2; 9 nucleotides match TRBD1. The trim removed 3 bases at V and 4 bases at J, leaving 0 bases unmatched. The CDR3 consists of 13 residues. Germline V CDR1 and CDR2: MNHEY, SMNVEV (reference sequence). CDR3 DNA: TGTGCCAGCAGTTTGGACAGGGGCTATGGCTACACCTTC. Translated, it gives CASSLDRGYGYTF.

V is TRBV5-1 and J is TRBJ1-1; D not certain. V was shortened by 1 base and J by 0 bases, with 7 bases between the two germline ends. Per the germline V gene, CDR1 is SGHRS and CDR2 is YFSETQ. The CDR3 contains 14 residues. CDR3 nucleotides: TGCGCCAGCAGCTTGCGGGTAATGAACACTGAAGCTTTCTTT. Its protein product is CASSLRVMNTEAFF.

CDR3 coding DNA: TGTGCCACCAGCAGAAGACAGGGGGAAGGAAACACCATATATTTT. Translating gives CATSRRQGEGNTIYF. The rearrangement uses TRBV15 and TRBJ1-3, with 9 bases fitting TRBD1. V trimming: 2 bases; J trimming: 4 bases; junction bases outside the gene matches: 3. The CDR3 has 15 amino acids. Germline V gene lookup returns CDR1 LNHNV and CDR2 YYDKDF (reference sequence).

V is TRBV5-6 and J is TRBJ2-7; 7 nucleotides line up with TRBD2. The germline V gene encodes CDR1 SGHDT and CDR2 YYEEEE. The CDR3 is made up of 13 amino acids. The J segment lost 3 bases and the V segment lost 4 bases, leaving 4 bases of the junction unmatched. The CDR3 region is CASSPGLNYEQYF. In DNA form, the CDR3 reads TGTGCCAGCAGCCCGGGACTAAACTACGAGCAGTACTTC.

The chain joins TRBV19 to TRBJ1-2, with 7 bases identical to TRBD1. Unmatched junction bases numbered 10, after V lost 7 bases and J lost 5 bases. Germline CDR1 is LNHDA and CDR2 is SQIVND (reference sequence). This CDR3 spans 14 amino acids. The CDR3 nucleotides are TGTGCCAGTATACGAGGGGGCCTTGGATATGGCTACACCTTC. This translates into CASIRGGLGYGYTF.

A single count supports this clone. V gene TRBV4-3 combines with J gene TRBJ2-1; D not resolved. Trimming took 3 bases from V and 3 from J, leaving 9 bases between them. Germline CDR1 LGHNA, CDR2 YSLEER. The CDR3 length is 14 residues. The CDR3 reads CASSQELSYNEQFF. The CDR3 coding sequence is TGCGCCAGCAGCCAGGAGCTTAGCTACAATGAGCAGTTCTTC.

The chain has TRBV25-1 and TRBJ2-2; weak D call: TRBD1 (6 bases). The CDR3 runs to 14 residues. Germline CDR1 is MGHDK and CDR2 is SYGVNS. Trimming removed 6 bases from V and 0 bases from J, with 8 bases in between. The CDR3 here is CASRRGSNTGELFF. CDR3 sequence (DNA): TGTGCCAGCAGAAGGGGGTCGAACACCGGGGAGCTGTTTTTT.

The chain combines TRBV7-9 with TRBJ2-5; tentatively, D is TRBD1 (5 bases). The V end lost 1 base, the J end lost 2 bases, and 8 bases lay between the germline ends. This CDR3 has 14 amino acids. In germline, CDR1 is SEHNR, CDR2 FQNEAQ (reference sequence). This chain's CDR3 is CASSLGAGQETQYF. The CDR3 nucleotides read TGTGCCAGCAGCTTAGGGGCAGGGCAAGAGACCCAGTACTTC.

The chain uses TRBV5-1 and TRBJ1-1; D is possibly TRBD1 (6 bases). Trimming shortened V by 1 base and J by 1 base, and 11 bases separated the two germline ends. CDR1 SGHRS and CDR2 YFSETQ come from the germline V gene. This CDR3 has 15 residues. This chain's CDR3 is CASSLPGQSNTEAFF. The CDR3 nucleotides read TGCGCCAGCAGCTTGCCGGGACAATCGAACACTGAAGCTTTCTTT.

V is TRBV7-8 and J is TRBJ2-1, with D unresolved. With 3 bases removed from V and 8 bases from J, the gap between germline ends came to 17 bases. Looked up from germline, CDR1 is SGHVS and CDR2 is FQNEAQ. CDR3 size: 15 residues. CDR3 sequence (DNA): TGTGCCAGCAGCTTTGGAGCTCGACGGTTCGATGAGCAGTTCTTC. Translating it yields CASSFGARRFDEQFF. The complete variable domain, with remaining parts taken from reference TRBV7-8 and TRBJ2-1, reads GAGVSQSPRYKVAKRGQDVALRCDPISGHVSLFWYQQALGQGPEFLTYFQNEAQLDKSGLPSDRFFAERPEGSVSTLKIQRTQQEDSAVYLCASSFGARRFDEQFFGPGTRLTVL.

This sequence joins TRBV11-1 and TRBJ2-2; no clear D. Trimming shortened V by 1 base and J by 3 bases, and 6 bases separated the two germline ends. CDR1 is SGHAT and CDR2 is FQDESV in the germline V gene (reference sequence). The CDR3 runs 14 residues. The CDR3 spells CASSLVSDTGELFF. The CDR3 bases are TGTGCCAGCAGCTTAGTATCGGACACCGGGGAGCTGTTTTTT. The full variable domain, with the rest looked up from reference TRBV11-1 and TRBJ2-2, is EAEVAQSPRYKITEKSQAVAFWCDPISGHATLYWYRQILGQGPELLVQFQDESVVDDSQLPKDRFSAERLKGVDSTLKIQPAELGDSAMYLCASSLVSDTGELFFGEGSRLTVL.

The chain is built from TRBV7-8 and TRBJ2-1; the D is unclear. The CDR3 is 14 residues long. The V end lost 5 bases, the J end lost 0 bases, and 8 bases lay between the germline ends. Per the germline V gene, CDR1 is SGHVS and CDR2 is FQNEAQ. CDR3 in DNA: TGTGCCAGCAGCAGCAAGAGCTCCTACAATGAGCAGTTCTTC. Its translation: CASSSKSSYNEQFF.

The rearrangement links TRBV6-5 to TRBJ1-2, with D possibly matching TRBD1 (6 bases). The germline V gene encodes CDR1 MNHEY and CDR2 SVGAGI. V lost 5 bases to trimming and J lost 8 bases, with 15 bases between them. There are 13 residues in the CDR3. CDR3 amino acids: CASSRTDSRGYTF. CDR3 DNA: TGTGCCAGCAGTAGGACAGATAGTCGGGGCTACACCTTC.

The chain uses TRBV10-2 and TRBJ2-5, with no clear D. Trimming took off 2 bases at V and 5 bases at J, with 9 bases between the two ends. This CDR3 contains 13 residues. CDR1 is WSHSY, CDR2 SAAADI, per germline. CDR3 nucleotides: TGCGCCAGCAGTGAGACTACTTGGGAGACCCAGTACTTC. Protein: CASSETTWETQYF.

The rearrangement links TRBV6-5 to TRBJ1-2; maybe TRBD1 (5 bases). V was trimmed by 2 bases and J by 4 bases, leaving 14 bases between them. CDR1 is MNHEY, CDR2 SVGAGI, per germline. The CDR3 is 15 amino acids. CDR3 nucleotides: TGTGCCAGCAGTTACCAGGTCCGGGGGACCTATGGCTACACCTTC. This translates into CASSYQVRGTYGYTF.

This clone was observed a single time. The V gene is TRBV5-1, the J gene TRBJ2-4; TRBD2 agrees at 7 bases. The germline gives CDR1 SGHRS, CDR2 YFSETQ. The length of the CDR3 is 16 residues. The trim removed 4 bases at V and 1 base at J, leaving 8 bases unmatched. The CDR3 DNA follows: TGCGCCAGCAGCCCGGACCCAGCGGGGGCCAAAAACATTCAGTACTTC. As protein: CASSPDPAGAKNIQYF.